The rows below give T cell receptor beta chains drawn from one sample of a study of shared clonotypes between healthy human individuals. Clones were sequenced by immunoSEQ multiplex PCR, and TCRdb holds only the in-frame ones, with some missing. In the table there are more than 600,000 clones, roughly 94% of which are singletons. The sample taken for sequencing was naive CD8+ T cells sorted from blood. These receptors were obtained from a man aged 25 to 40 in good health. CDR3s include the opening cysteine and the closing phenylalanine or tryptophan. D genes are given only for firm matches. Rows may omit the clone size; those that give it use once, few, many or a size class.

clone size	V gene	J gene	D gene	CDR3 DNA	CDR3 protein
-	TRBV6-6	TRBJ2-7	TRBD2	TGTGCCAGCAGTCTCTCAGCGGGAGGGCCGGGAGAGCAGTACTTC	CASSLSAGGPGEQYF
-	TRBV11-2	TRBJ2-7	TRBD2	TGTGCCAGCAGTAGGGGGACTAGCGTCTCCTACGAGCAGTACTTC	CASSRGTSVSYEQYF
-	TRBV7-9	TRBJ2-7	-	TGTGCCAGCAGCTCCGAACGAAGGGTATTGCAAGAGCAGTACTTC	CASSSERRVLQEQYF
-	TRBV2	TRBJ2-7	TRBD1	TGTGCCAGCAGTGCGACAGGGGGTACCTACGAGCAGTACTTC	CASSATGGTYEQYF
-	TRBV9	TRBJ2-3	TRBD2	TGTGCCAGCAGCGTCGGGAGGGCCGCAGATACGCAGTATTTT	CASSVGRAADTQYF
few	TRBV7-9	TRBJ2-2	-	TGTGCCAGCAGCCCACTCGGGGAGCTGTTTTTT	CASSPLGELFF
-	TRBV19	TRBJ2-1	TRBD2	TGTGCCAGTACCCGAGGGACTAGCGAGACCAATGAGCAGTTCTTC	CASTRGTSETNEQFF
-	TRBV2	TRBJ1-1	-	TGTGCCAGCAGTGCCAACAGGGTCAGGGACACTGAAGCTTTCTTT	CASSANRVRDTEAFF
-	TRBV19	TRBJ2-1	-	TGTGCCAGTAGTACGGACTACAATGAGCAGTTCTTC	CASSTDYNEQFF
-	TRBV18	TRBJ2-1	-	TGTGCCAGCTCACCACGGGGCGCAGACAATGAGCAGTTCTTC	CASSPRGADNEQFF
-	TRBV27	TRBJ2-5	TRBD1	TGTGCCAGCAGTCTCGGACAGGTTAGAGAAACCCAGTACTTC	CASSLGQVRETQYF
-	TRBV5-1	TRBJ2-2	TRBD2	TGCGCCAGCAGCTTGTCTAGCGGGAGGGGTGAGCTGTTTTTT	CASSLSSGRGELFF
-	TRBV4-3	TRBJ2-5	-	TGCGCCAGCAGCCAAGAGCGAGGGTACGAAGAGACCCAGTACTTC	CASSQERGYEETQYF
once	TRBV5-1	TRBJ1-1	-	TGCGCCAGCACCGACACGGGCCTTATTGAAGCTTTCTTT	CASTDTGLIEAFF
few	TRBV4-3	TRBJ2-1	TRBD2	TGCGCCAGCAGCCAAGATCCTCCAGCGGGGGGGTACAATGAGCAGTTCTTC	CASSQDPPAGGYNEQFF
-	TRBV28	TRBJ2-7	TRBD1	TGTGCCAGCAGTAATAACCCGGGACAGGGTTACGAGCAGTACTTC	CASSNNPGQGYEQYF
-	TRBV5-5	TRBJ2-7	-	TGTGCCAGCAGCCAGGGGGGGCTAGCCTACGAGCAGTACTTC	CASSQGGLAYEQYF
-	TRBV14	TRBJ2-1	-	TGTGCCAGCAGCCCCCTGCTGGGACGGGAGAGGATTGAGCAGTTCTTC	CASSPLLGRERIEQFF
-	TRBV15	TRBJ2-1	TRBD2	TGTGCCACCAGCGACGACCTAGCGGGAGTTGAGCAGTTCTTC	CATSDDLAGVEQFF
-	TRBV5-1	TRBJ1-4	-	TGCGCCAGCAGCTCCCCCAGGAATGAAAAACTGTTTTTT	CASSSPRNEKLFF
-	TRBV5-4	TRBJ2-3	TRBD2	TGTGCCAGCAGCTGGACTAGCGAGTCAGATACGCAGTATTTT	CASSWTSESDTQYF
-	TRBV11-3	TRBJ2-2	-	TGTGCCAGCAAAGGGGACACCGGGGAGCTGTTTTTT	CASKGDTGELFF
-	TRBV29-1	TRBJ2-7	TRBD2	TGCAGCGTTGATGGCCTAGCGGAACCCTACGAGCAGTACTTC	CSVDGLAEPYEQYF
-	TRBV2	TRBJ2-6	TRBD1	TGTGCCAGCAGTGGGTCGGGACAGGGGGCGCTTGGGGCCAACGTCCTGACTTTC	CASSGSGQGALGANVLTF
-	TRBV27	TRBJ1-1	-	TGTGCCAGCAGTTTGGGCAGCTTAACTGAAGCTTTCTTT	CASSLGSLTEAFF
-	TRBV7-2	TRBJ2-1	-	TGTGCCAGCAGCCCCAGCCTTAGCTCCTACAATGAGCAGTTCTTC	CASSPSLSSYNEQFF
-	TRBV7-9	TRBJ2-7	-	TGTGCCAGCAGCACAAACTACGAGCAGTACTTC	CASSTNYEQYF
once	TRBV4-3	TRBJ2-3	-	TGCGCCAGCAGCCCGCTACAGGTAGGGGAGGACACAGATACGCAGTATTTT	CASSPLQVGEDTDTQYF
-	TRBV7-6	TRBJ2-1	-	TGTGCCAGCAGCCCCGTGAAGGATGAGCAGTTCTTC	CASSPVKDEQFF
-	TRBV4-1	TRBJ2-7	-	TGCGCCAGCAGCCAAATCGGCATGAGACAGAGATACGAGCAGTACTTC	CASSQIGMRQRYEQYF
once	TRBV14	TRBJ1-2	-	TGTGCCAGCAGCCAAGCGGGGATCAGGAGGAACTATGGCTACACCTTC	CASSQAGIRRNYGYTF
-	TRBV7-9	TRBJ1-1	-	TGTGCCAGCAGCTTAGGAGACAGAGAGAACACTGAAGCTTTCTTT	CASSLGDRENTEAFF
-	TRBV7-9	TRBJ2-1	-	TGTGCCACCGAGACAGGTTCCTACAATGAGCAGTTCTTC	CATETGSYNEQFF
once	TRBV11-2	TRBJ2-2	TRBD1	TGTGCCAGCAGCTTAGCTGGACAGGTGAACACCGGGGAGCTGTTTTTT	CASSLAGQVNTGELFF
-	TRBV27	TRBJ2-1	TRBD2	TGTGCCAGATCGGGGGGCTACAATGAGCAGTTCTTC	CARSGGYNEQFF
-	TRBV5-1	TRBJ2-3	TRBD2	TGCGCCAGCAGCTTGTCGGCGGGAGTGGTAGATACGCAGTATTTT	CASSLSAGVVDTQYF
-	TRBV5-5	TRBJ1-5	TRBD1	TGTGCCAGCAGCGATCGAGGGGGCGGACAGCCCCAGCATTTT	CASSDRGGGQPQHF
-	TRBV10-3	TRBJ2-7	TRBD2	TGTGCCATCAGCCTCCCGGCCCAGAACCCGGGAGGCGTCTACGAGCAGTACTTC	CAISLPAQNPGGVYEQYF
few	TRBV14	TRBJ2-7	-	TGTGCCAGCAGCCAAGAAGGCAGGGGCTACGAGCAGTACTTC	CASSQEGRGYEQYF
-	TRBV4-1	TRBJ1-3	-	TGCGCCAGCAGCCAAGATGGCGACGAGGGGACCATATATTTT	CASSQDGDEGTIYF
-	TRBV10-1	TRBJ1-1	-	TGCGCCAGCAGTGAGTCCGAAGCTTTCTTT	CASSESEAFF
-	TRBV4-1	TRBJ2-7	TRBD2	TGCGCCAGCAGCCAAGAGGTATCTAGCGGGAGTTTCAACGAGCAGTACTTC	CASSQEVSSGSFNEQYF
-	TRBV5-4	TRBJ2-7	-	TGTGCCAGCATCGTTCTGAGCGCCTACGAGCAGTACTTC	CASIVLSAYEQYF
-	TRBV6-5	TRBJ1-2	-	TGTGCCAGCAGTTACTCGATGGCAGGGGACTATGGCTACACCTTC	CASSYSMAGDYGYTF
-	TRBV9	TRBJ1-3	-	TGTGCCAGCAGCGGAACAGGGTCTGGAAACACCATATATTTT	CASSGTGSGNTIYF
-	TRBV10-2	TRBJ2-1	-	TGCGCCAGCAGGGGGGGTACCAGGGTCGGTGAGCAGTTCTTC	CASRGGTRVGEQFF
few	TRBV11-2	TRBJ2-2	-	TGTGCCACCATGTTGCCGTGGACCGGGGAGCTGTTTTTT	CATMLPWTGELFF
-	TRBV7-9	TRBJ1-2	-	TGTGCCAGCAGCTCAAATCCCTTGCGCGGCTACACCTTC	CASSSNPLRGYTF